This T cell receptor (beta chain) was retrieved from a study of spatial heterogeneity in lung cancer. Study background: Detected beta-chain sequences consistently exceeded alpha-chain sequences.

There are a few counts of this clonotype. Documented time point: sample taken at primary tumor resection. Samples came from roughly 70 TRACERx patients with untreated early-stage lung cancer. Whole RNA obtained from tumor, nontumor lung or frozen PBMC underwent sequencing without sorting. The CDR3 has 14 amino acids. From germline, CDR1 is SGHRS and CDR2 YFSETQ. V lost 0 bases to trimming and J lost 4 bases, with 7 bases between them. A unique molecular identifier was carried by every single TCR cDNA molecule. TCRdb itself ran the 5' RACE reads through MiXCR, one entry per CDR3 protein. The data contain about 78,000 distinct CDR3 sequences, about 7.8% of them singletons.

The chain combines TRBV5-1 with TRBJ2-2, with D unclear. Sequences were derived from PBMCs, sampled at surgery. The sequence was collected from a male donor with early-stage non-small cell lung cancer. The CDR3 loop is CASSLEVPTGELFF. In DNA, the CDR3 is TGCGCCAGCAGCTTGGAAGTCCCCACCGGGGAGCTGTTTTTT.